This T cell receptor beta chain was profiled in a study of blood T cells in healthy people across ages. Next came a second PCR, run for about 6 to 12 cycles, which used a sample-barcoded 5' primer along with a J-beta primer mix. TCRdb reprocessed the 5' RACE reads via MiXCR and lists one record per CDR3 protein. The sample has 700,000 to 850,000 distinct CDR3 sequences; 40% to 65% are singletons. The germline V and J ends were trimmed by 2 bases and 0 bases, with 11 bases remaining between them. Germline loops: CDR1 SGHTA, CDR2 FQGNSA. The CDR3 is made up of 16 amino acids. The sample consisted of blood. This chain joins TRBV7-2 and TRBJ2-1, with a weak D call TRBD2 (6 bases). The origin of this receptor is an older man in good health. The CDR3 loop is CASSLRIGSSYNEQFF. The CDR3 DNA follows: TGTGCCAGCAGCTTAAGAATCGGGAGCTCCTACAATGAGCAGTTCTTC.